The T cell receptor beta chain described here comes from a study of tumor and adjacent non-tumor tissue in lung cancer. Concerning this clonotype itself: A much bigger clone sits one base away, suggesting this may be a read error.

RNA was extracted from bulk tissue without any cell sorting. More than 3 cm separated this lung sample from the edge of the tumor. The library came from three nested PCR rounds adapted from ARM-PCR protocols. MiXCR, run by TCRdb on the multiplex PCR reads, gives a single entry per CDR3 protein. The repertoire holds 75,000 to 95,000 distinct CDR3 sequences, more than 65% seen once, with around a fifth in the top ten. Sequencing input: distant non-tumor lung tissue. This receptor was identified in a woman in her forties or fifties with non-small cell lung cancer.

The CDR3: CASGSGQGASSSRELFF. The CDR3, as DNA: TGTGCCAGCGGGAGTGGACAGGGTGCTTCCTCCAGCAGGGAGCTGTTTTTT. The J gene is TRBJ2-2, the V gene TRBV28; TRBD1 matches 8 bases. Germline CDR1 reads MDHEN; CDR2 reads SYDVKM. The trim removed 8 bases at V and 9 bases at J, leaving 20 bases unmatched. CDR3 length equals 17 residues.